This note documents a single TCR beta chain sequence. Germline V gene lookup returns CDR1 MDHEN and CDR2 SYDVKM. The CDR3 loop spans 16 amino acids. Trimming pared 2 bases from V and 0 bases from J, leaving 13 bases between. These data belong to a study of blood T cell repertoires in COVID-19. For the study at large: Nucleic acid was either cDNA or gDNA, and it came from T cells, B-cell-depleted T cells, or PBMCs.

Method: immunoSEQ multiplex PCR; TCRdb's copy keeps in-frame clones and lacks some. In the table there are about 230,000 clones, approximately 80% of which are singletons. Sequencing was carried out using peripheral blood. This receptor was taken from a man aged 35-49 years with acute or convalescent COVID-19. The V call is TRBV28, the J call TRBJ1-1; D gene unclear. DNA of the CDR3: TGTGCCAGCAGTTTACGTGGACTTATCATGAACACTGAAGCTTTCTTT. Translated, it gives CASSLRGLIMNTEAFF.